This TCR beta chain was recorded in a study of cytomegalovirus exposure and HLA in healthy donors. Worth noting for this clone: The antigen is not known.

Trimming stripped 9 bases from V and 3 bases from J, with 8 bases between. The V gene's germline CDR1 is MNHNS and CDR2 SASEGT. This CDR3 region has 12 residues. The study ran its PCR with 60 Vbeta and 13 Jbeta primers. Measured with immunoSEQ multiplex PCR; TCRdb has only the in-frame clones, and not every one. Here the sample table reports 110,000 to 150,000 clones. Broader study findings: A later analysis linked a missense DCLRE1C variant to TCR beta V- and J-gene trimming. Fewer N-insertions than the approximately 680-donor mean were reportedly shown by an Asian-associated ancestry cluster in a later analysis. In a later analysis, the majority of CMV-associated beta chains seemingly showed HLA restriction. Immune exposure information comprised only CMV serostatus.

The sequence derives from a woman under 30 in good health and CMV-seronegative. The sequencing sample was made of PBMCs. The V call is TRBV6-1, the J call TRBJ2-2, with a weak D call TRBD2 (5 bases). Written as DNA, the CDR3 is TGTGCCAGTCGGACTTACACCGGGGAGCTGTTTTTT. Its translation is CASRTYTGELFF.